One and the same sample provided the 24 T cell receptor beta chains below, sequenced in a study of T cell clonotyping in hematopoietic cell transplantation. This table comes from immunoSEQ multiplex PCR, and its TCRdb copy is limited to in-frame clones, with some not included. Found here are about 41,000 clones, nearly 97% of them singletons; the top ten hold roughly 0.91%. The sequencing sample was made of peripheral blood mononuclear cells. These receptors all come from a man aged 25 to 40 in good health. Some clones in this sample may be carry-over from other donors' samples.

The rearrangement joins TRBV5-1 to TRBJ2-3; 9 bases fit TRBD1. The CDR3 runs to 15 residues. Germline loops: CDR1 SGHRS, CDR2 YFSETQ. V lost 3 bases, J lost 2 bases, and 4 bases stayed unmatched. The CDR3 loop reads CASSSGTGPTDTQYF. CDR3 nucleotides: TGCGCCAGCAGCTCCGGGACAGGGCCCACAGATACGCAGTATTTT.

This chain uses TRBV11-2 with TRBJ1-3; no clear D. The CDR3 extends over 15 amino acids. V lost 1 base, J lost 0 bases, and 7 bases lay in between. Per germline, CDR1 SGHAT and CDR2 FQNNGV. CDR3 loop: CASSLAAGSGNTIYF. The CDR3 bases are TGTGCCAGCAGCTTAGCCGCCGGCTCTGGAAACACCATATATTTT. Combining the CDR3 with reference TRBV11-2 and TRBJ1-3 gives the whole variable domain EAGVAQSPRYKIIEKRQSVAFWCNPISGHATLYWYQQILGQGPKLLIQFQNNGVVDDSQLPKDRFSAERLKGVDSTLKIQPAKLEDSAVYLCASSLAAGSGNTIYFGEGSWLTVV.

This chain connects TRBV6-5 to TRBJ1-2, with a possible D match to TRBD1 (5 bases). Germline values: CDR1 MNHEY, CDR2 SVGAGI. Trimming left V 6 bases short and J 8 bases short, with 19 bases between. The CDR3 extends over 14 amino acids. The CDR3 here is CASRPTAIFRGYTF. The CDR3 bases are TGTGCCAGCAGACCGACAGCCATCTTTCGGGGCTACACCTTC.

This chain connects TRBV29-1 to TRBJ2-7; 15 bases are a match to TRBD2. After removal of 8 bases from V and 3 bases from J, the junction contained 23 bases not matched to a gene. In germline, CDR1 is SQVTM, CDR2 ANQGSEA. This CDR3 has 20 amino acids. This CDR3 reads CSFAGTSGTSGRNLIYEQYF. The DNA for the CDR3 is TGCAGCTTCGCCGGGACATCGGGGACTAGCGGGAGGAACCTAATCTACGAGCAGTACTTC.

V gene TRBV11-3 combines with J gene TRBJ2-5; TRBD2 aligns across 8 bases. The CDR3 contains 15 residues. V gave up 4 bases and J gave up 1 base; unmatched junction bases: 5. CDR1 is SGHNT, CDR2 YENEEA, per germline. CDR3 residues: CASSSTGGGQETQYF. The CDR3 DNA reads as TGTGCCAGCAGCTCTACCGGGGGGGGCCAAGAGACCCAGTACTTC. The complete variable domain, with remaining parts taken from reference TRBV11-3 and TRBJ2-5, reads EAGVVQSPRYKIIEKKQPVAFWCNPISGHNTLYWYLQNLGQGPELLIRYENEEAVDDSQLPKDRFSAERLKGVDSTLKIQPAELGDSAVYLCASSSTGGGQETQYFGPGTRLLVL.

The chain links TRBV5-4 to TRBJ2-3; weak D call: TRBD2 (7 bases). V lost 4 bases, J lost 2 bases, and 11 bases lay in between. Germline V gene lookup returns CDR1 SGHNT and CDR2 YYREEE (reference sequence). The CDR3 is made up of 14 amino acids. CDR3: CASSDGGLTDTQYF. The CDR3 region has the DNA TGTGCCAGCAGCGACGGGGGGCTCACAGATACGCAGTATTTT.

V usage is TRBV4-1 and J usage is TRBJ2-7; perhaps TRBD2 as D (6 bases). V was trimmed by 0 bases and J by 4 bases, leaving 13 bases between them. Germline V CDR1 and CDR2: MGHRA, YSYEKL. There are 15 residues in the CDR3. The chain's CDR3 is CASSQDFGAGYEQYF. For the CDR3, the DNA is TGCGCCAGCAGCCAAGATTTCGGAGCGGGTTACGAGCAGTACTTC.

V usage is TRBV6-1 and J usage is TRBJ2-1; 9 bases are shared with TRBD1. Germline V gene lookup returns CDR1 MNHNS and CDR2 SASEGT. The CDR3 consists of 16 residues. The V and J ends lost 0 bases and 10 bases, in that order; junction bases with no gene match: 10. CDR3 protein: CASSEASGTGSLEQFF. Written as DNA, the CDR3 is TGTGCCAGCAGTGAAGCGTCCGGGACAGGGTCGTTGGAGCAGTTCTTC.

The chain couples TRBV5-1 to TRBJ2-7; the D is unclear. This CDR3 has 13 residues. The germline gives CDR1 SGHRS, CDR2 YFSETQ. Trimming pared 2 bases from V and 0 bases from J, leaving 6 bases between. The CDR3 loop reads CASSLRVSYEQYF. CDR3 DNA: TGCGCCAGCAGCTTAAGGGTCTCCTACGAGCAGTACTTC.

The rearrangement links TRBV30 to TRBJ2-4, with TRBD1 identical over 8 bases. V dropped 8 bases and J dropped 1; count of bases not matched to a gene: 10. Germline V gives CDR1 GTSNPN, CDR2 SVGIG (reference sequence). The CDR3 extends over 15 amino acids. CDR3 loop: CAGATGAGAKNIQYF. CDR3 DNA: TGTGCCGGAGCGACAGGGGCGGGGGCCAAAAACATTCAGTACTTC. Using reference TRBV30 and TRBJ2-4 for the parts outside the CDR3, the full variable domain is SQTIHQWPATLVQPVGSPLSLECTVEGTSNPNLYWYRQAAGRGLQLLFYSVGIGQISSEVPQNLSASRPQDRQFILSSKKLLLSDSGFYLCAGATGAGAKNIQYFGAGTRLSVL.

The chain links TRBV6-5 to TRBJ2-5; TRBD2 matches at 7 bases. The CDR3 covers 14 residues. CDR1 and CDR2 from the germline V gene are MNHEY and SVGAGI. V shed 2 bases and J 2 bases; nucleotides not matched to a gene: 2. CDR3 nucleotide sequence: TGTGCCAGCAGTTACCGGCGGGGGCAAGAGACCCAGTACTTC. It translates to CASSYRRGQETQYF.

The rearrangement uses TRBV27 and TRBJ1-5; possible D gene TRBD1, 5 bases. Trimming pared 2 bases from V and 4 bases from J, leaving 12 bases between. Per the germline V gene, CDR1 is MNHEY and CDR2 is SMNVEV (reference sequence). The CDR3 is 15 residues long. CDR3 region: CASSLTGTGNQPQHF. Written as DNA, the CDR3 is TGTGCCAGCAGTTTAACGGGGACGGGGAATCAGCCCCAGCATTTT.

This clone was recorded once. The genes are TRBV9 and TRBJ1-6; 10 nucleotides match TRBD1. The J segment lost 7 bases and the V segment lost 0 bases, leaving 1 base of the junction unmatched. This CDR3 has 15 amino acids. Looked up from germline, CDR1 is SGDLS and CDR2 is YYNGEE. The CDR3 DNA is TGTGCCAGCAGCGTAGAGGGACAGGGGAATTCACCCCTCCACTTT. It is translated as CASSVEGQGNSPLHF.

This chain links TRBV20-1 with TRBJ1-2, with D perhaps matching TRBD1 (5 bases). Trimming shortened V by 3 bases and J by 6 bases, and 8 bases separated the two germline ends. CDR1 and CDR2 (germline): DFQATT, SNEGSKA (reference sequence). CDR3 size: 11 residues. This chain's CDR3 is CSASQGHGYTF. The CDR3 DNA reads as TGCAGTGCTAGTCAGGGTCATGGCTACACCTTC.

CDR3 amino acids: CASSLALRDGYTF. In DNA form, the CDR3 reads TGTGCCAGCAGCTTAGCGCTCAGGGATGGCTACACCTTC. This chain connects TRBV7-2 to TRBJ1-2; D may be TRBD1 (5 bases). The CDR3 is 13 amino acids. CDR1 and CDR2 from the germline V gene are SGHTA and FQGNSA. V lost 0 bases and J 6 bases, leaving 8 bases between the germline ends.

This chain uses TRBV11-2 with TRBJ2-3, with unresolved D. The CDR3 is 18 amino acids. The V end was cut by 0 bases, the J end by 0 bases, with 16 bases between. The germline CDR1 and CDR2 sequences are SGHAT and FQNNGV. CDR3 bases: TGTGCCAGCAGCTTAGATCGGCCCCCTTCCGGTAGCACAGATACGCAGTATTTT. It translates to CASSLDRPPSGSTDTQYF. Complete variable domain (other parts from reference TRBV11-2 and TRBJ2-3): EAGVAQSPRYKIIEKRQSVAFWCNPISGHATLYWYQQILGQGPKLLIQFQNNGVVDDSQLPKDRFSAERLKGVDSTLKIQPAKLEDSAVYLCASSLDRPPSGSTDTQYFGPGTRLTVL.

The V gene is TRBV27, the J gene TRBJ1-4, with D possibly matching TRBD1 (5 bases). The V and J ends lost 6 bases and 3 bases respectively, with 17 bases between them. CDR1 is MNHEY, CDR2 SMNVEV, per germline (reference sequence). The CDR3 spans 16 residues. CDR3 loop: CASSPFQGVANEKLFF. The CDR3 DNA is TGTGCCAGCAGCCCCTTCCAGGGAGTCGCTAATGAAAAACTGTTTTTT. The complete variable domain, with remaining parts taken from reference TRBV27 and TRBJ1-4, reads EAQVTQNPRYLITVTGKKLTVTCSQNMNHEYMSWYRQDPGLGLRQIYYSMNVEVTDKGDVPEGYKVSRKEKRNFPLILESPSPNQTSLYFCASSPFQGVANEKLFFGSGTQLSVL.

CDR3 sequence reads: CASSDDRNTEAFF. CDR3 sequence (DNA): TGTGCCAGCAGTGACGACAGGAACACTGAAGCTTTCTTT. The rearrangement uses TRBV2 and TRBJ1-1; D is perhaps TRBD1 (5 bases). Trimming pared 3 bases from V and 1 base from J, leaving 6 bases between. CDR3 length: 13 residues. In germline, CDR1 is SNHLY, CDR2 FYNNEI.

The gene calls are TRBV4-3 and TRBJ1-2, with a weak D call TRBD1 (5 bases). Germline V gives CDR1 LGHNA, CDR2 YSLEER. Trimming cost V 0 bases and J 6 bases, with 14 bases left between them. The length of the CDR3 is 15 residues. The CDR3 reads CASSQDGGTIHGYTF. In nucleotides, the CDR3 is TGCGCCAGCAGCCAAGATGGGGGGACTATCCATGGCTACACCTTC.

V usage is TRBV27 and J usage is TRBJ1-4, with D uncertain. V was trimmed by 7 bases and J by 8 bases, leaving 8 bases between them. Germline loops: CDR1 MNHEY, CDR2 SMNVEV (reference sequence). The CDR3 has 11 residues. CDR3 sequence: CASMGLEKLFF. The DNA for the CDR3 is TGTGCCAGCATGGGGTTGGAAAAACTGTTTTTT. Based on the CDR3 plus reference TRBV27 and TRBJ1-4, the full variable domain is EAQVTQNPRYLITVTGKKLTVTCSQNMNHEYMSWYRQDPGLGLRQIYYSMNVEVTDKGDVPEGYKVSRKEKRNFPLILESPSPNQTSLYFCASMGLEKLFFGSGTQLSVL.

This clone was counted once. The chain is built from TRBV30 and TRBJ2-7; D uncertain. This CDR3 spans 11 amino acids. The V and J ends lost 5 bases and 0 bases respectively, with 5 bases between them. Germline CDR1 and CDR2: GTSNPN and SVGIG (reference sequence). CDR3 sequence reads: CAWSDSYEQYF. CDR3 in DNA: TGTGCCTGGTCCGACTCCTACGAGCAGTACTTC.

This chain uses TRBV5-1 with TRBJ2-3; 9 bases map to TRBD2. The V segment lost 3 bases and the J segment 5 bases; nucleotides outside the gene matches: 13. The CDR3 has 17 residues. From germline, CDR1 is SGHRS and CDR2 YFSETQ. In DNA, the CDR3 is TGCGCCAGCAGCTCCGCAGCGGGGGGCCTTGGGAGAGATACGCAGTATTTT. It encodes CASSSAAGGLGRDTQYF.

The V gene is TRBV10-3, the J gene TRBJ2-3; D is possibly TRBD1 or TRBD2 (5 bases each). The CDR3 spans 14 residues. In germline, CDR1 is ENHRY, CDR2 SYGVKD. The germline V and J ends were trimmed by 6 bases and 2 bases, with 12 bases remaining between them. The CDR3 DNA reads TGTGCCATCAGGGATGTGGGGACCACAGATACGCAGTATTTT. This codes for CAIRDVGTTDTQYF.

The chain couples TRBV9 to TRBJ1-2; no reliable D call. Germline V CDR1 and CDR2: SGDLS, YYNGEE. The CDR3 extends over 15 amino acids. V lost 4 bases, J lost 5 bases, and 18 bases lay in between. CDR3 loop: CASSPKTGDGYGYTF. The CDR3 DNA reads as TGTGCCAGCAGCCCGAAGACTGGAGACGGATATGGCTACACCTTC. Looking up the rest from reference TRBV9 and TRBJ1-2 gives the full variable domain: DSGVTQTPKHLITATGQRVTLRCSPRSGDLSVYWYQQSLDQGLQFLIQYYNGEERAKGNILERFSAQQFPDLHSELNLSSLELGDSALYFCASSPKTGDGYGYTFGSGTRLTVV.